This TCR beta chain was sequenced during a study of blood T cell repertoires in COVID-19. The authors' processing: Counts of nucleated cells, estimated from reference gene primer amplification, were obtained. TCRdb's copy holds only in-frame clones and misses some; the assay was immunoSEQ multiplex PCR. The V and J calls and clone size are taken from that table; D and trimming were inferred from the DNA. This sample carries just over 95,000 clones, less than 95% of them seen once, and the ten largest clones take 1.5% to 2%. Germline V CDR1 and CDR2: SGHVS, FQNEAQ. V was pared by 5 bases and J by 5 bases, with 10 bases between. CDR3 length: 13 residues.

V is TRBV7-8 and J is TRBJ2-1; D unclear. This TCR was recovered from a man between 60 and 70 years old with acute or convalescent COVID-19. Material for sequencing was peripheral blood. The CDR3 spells CASSILENNEQFF. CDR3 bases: TGTGCCAGCAGCATTCTAGAAAACAATGAGCAGTTCTTC.